One sample yielded the 26 T cell receptor beta chains listed below, sequenced in a study of shared clonotypes between healthy human individuals. Generated by immunoSEQ multiplex PCR, the TCRdb table keeps only in-frame clones and is missing some. Of under 120,000 clones listed, 65% to 75% are singletons. Sequencing was done on a sample of memory CD8+ T cells sorted from blood. Subset of the sample: CD45RO+ cells pooled with CCR7-negative TemRA cells. These receptors all come from a woman aged 30 to 39 in good health.

On this clone itself: One base separates it from a far larger clone, so it is likely a read error. The sample contains more than one DNA sequence encoding this CDR3. The chain joins TRBV25-1 to TRBJ2-7; 7 bases match TRBD1. This CDR3 comprises 13 residues. Germline CDR1 reads MGHDK; CDR2 reads SYGVNS. The CDR3 reads CASSGDRAYEQYF. The CDR3 nucleotides are TGTGCCAGCAGCGGTGACAGGGCCTACGAACAGTACTTC.

This clone was detected only once. The chain recombines TRBV5-4 with TRBJ2-5; TRBD2 matches 8 bases. V lost 3 bases and J lost 4; bases outside the gene matches: 11. The germline CDR1 and CDR2 sequences are SGHNT and YYREEE (reference sequence). The CDR3 totals 16 residues. The CDR3 spells CASSWGTSWWLETQYF. The CDR3 DNA reads TGTGCCAGCAGCTGGGGGACTAGTTGGTGGTTAGAGACCCAGTACTTC. Full variable domain (missing parts from reference TRBV5-4 and TRBJ2-5): ETGVTQSPTHLIKTRGQQVTLRCSSQSGHNTVSWYQQALGQGPQFIFQYYREEENGRGNFPPRFSGLQFPNYSSELNVNALELDDSALYLCASSWGTSWWLETQYFGPGTRLLVL.

This sequence joins TRBV5-1 and TRBJ2-4; D is unresolved. V was clipped by 0 bases and J by 0 bases, with 13 bases between them. CDR1 and CDR2 (germline): SGHRS, YFSETQ. The CDR3 has 17 amino acids. CDR3 DNA: TGCGCCAGCAGCTTGGAGGTCACAGCCTTAGCCAAAAACATTCAGTACTTC. Protein sequence: CASSLEVTALAKNIQYF.

The V gene is TRBV5-1, the J gene TRBJ2-1, with 9 bases identical to TRBD2. J was trimmed by 10 bases and V by 4 bases; bases with no gene match: 12. CDR1 and CDR2 from the germline V gene are SGHRS and YFSETQ. CDR3 size: 15 residues. In DNA, the CDR3 is TGCGCCAGCAGCCGGACTAGCGCGACCGATGGGGAGCAGTTCTTC. Protein sequence: CASSRTSATDGEQFF.

The chain recombines TRBV7-9 with TRBJ1-1, with a weak D call TRBD1 (5 bases). Deletions cut 5 bases from V and 3 bases from J, with 10 bases between. This CDR3 region has 13 residues. Germline loops: CDR1 SEHNR, CDR2 FQNEAQ (reference sequence). CDR3 coding DNA: TGTGCCAGCAGCCCAGGGTCCCACACTGAAGCTTTCTTT. This encodes CASSPGSHTEAFF. Based on the CDR3 plus reference TRBV7-9 and TRBJ1-1, the full variable domain is DTGVSQNPRHKITKRGQNVTFRCDPISEHNRLYWYRQTLGQGPEFLTYFQNEAQLEKSRLLSDRFSAERPKGSFSTLEIQRTEQGDSAMYLCASSPGSHTEAFFGQGTRLTVV.

This sequence joins TRBV27 and TRBJ2-1, with D unresolved. This CDR3 contains 13 residues. Germline loops: CDR1 MNHEY, CDR2 SMNVEV (reference sequence). V dropped 3 bases and J dropped 4 bases, with 7 bases sitting between them. The CDR3 here is CASSFDIYNEQFF. Written as DNA, the CDR3 is TGTGCCAGCAGTTTCGACATTTACAATGAGCAGTTCTTC.

With regard to this clone: Other DNA sequences from this sample encode an identical CDR3 as well. The V gene is TRBV7-9, the J gene TRBJ2-1, with D unresolved. From germline, CDR1 is SEHNR and CDR2 FQNEAQ (reference sequence). Trimming removed 5 bases at V and 4 bases at J, with 18 bases between. The CDR3 has 16 residues. CDR3 protein: CASSPRGGSAYNEQFF. The CDR3 DNA follows: TGTGCCAGCAGCCCCAGAGGCGGCTCGGCTTACAATGAGCAGTTCTTC.

The sample holds one count of this clone. The gene calls are TRBV5-1 and TRBJ2-1; 12 bases align to TRBD2. The CDR3 extends over 14 amino acids. Germline V lookup: CDR1 SGHRS, CDR2 YFSETQ. V was pared by 0 bases and J by 10 bases, with 2 bases of the junction left unmatched. This CDR3 reads CASSLGTSGTEQFF. The CDR3 nucleotides read TGCGCCAGCAGCTTGGGGACTAGCGGGACCGAGCAGTTCTTC.

The chain uses TRBV6-5 and TRBJ2-2; D remains unclear. Trimming removed 10 bases from V and 6 bases from J, with 18 bases in between. CDR3 length equals 14 residues. The germline V gene has CDR1 MNHEY and CDR2 SVGAGI. The CDR3 coding sequence is TGTGCCACCCGCTCGGCCGCCTCGGCCGGGGAGCTGTTTTTT. Translating it yields CATRSAASAGELFF.

J is TRBJ2-4 and V is TRBV19; no clear D gene. Trimming stripped 6 bases from V and 7 bases from J, with 10 bases between. CDR3 length: 12 amino acids. In germline, CDR1 is LNHDA, CDR2 SQIVND (reference sequence). This CDR3 is CASRQNFNIQYF. The CDR3 nucleotides read TGTGCCAGTAGACAAAACTTCAACATTCAGTACTTC.

The J gene is TRBJ1-1, the V gene TRBV6-4; possibly TRBD1 for D (5 bases). The length of the CDR3 is 13 residues. V was trimmed by 5 bases and J by 2 bases, leaving 9 bases between them. Germline V gene data show CDR1 as MRHNA and CDR2 as SNTAGT. The CDR3 region is CASSPQGNTEAFF. In DNA form, the CDR3 reads TGTGCCAGCAGTCCCCAGGGTAACACTGAAGCTTTCTTT.

The gene calls are TRBV2 and TRBJ1-1, with D possibly TRBD1 on 6 matching bases. The V end lost 7 bases, the J end lost 5 bases, and 17 bases lay between the germline ends. CDR3 length: 14 residues. Germline CDR1 and CDR2: SNHLY and FYNNEI. The CDR3 reads CASIWGQGRTEAFF. The CDR3 coding sequence is TGTGCCAGCATATGGGGTCAGGGGAGGACTGAAGCTTTCTTT.

V is TRBV6-1 and J is TRBJ2-4; a weak D match, TRBD2 (5 bases). CDR1 is MNHNS, CDR2 SASEGT, per germline. Trimming cost V 2 bases and J 2 bases, with 16 bases left between them. This CDR3 spans 17 amino acids. The CDR3 loop reads CASSERKDSQTKNIQYF. CDR3 nucleotide sequence: TGTGCCAGCAGTGAAAGGAAGGACTCCCAAACCAAAAACATTCAGTACTTC.

The V call is TRBV28, the J call TRBJ1-3; D gene unclear. The CDR3 loop spans 15 amino acids. From germline, CDR1 is MDHEN and CDR2 SYDVKM. Trimming removed 3 bases from V and 0 bases from J, with 9 bases in between. The CDR3 DNA follows: TGTGCCAGCAGTTTCGCAATCACCTCTGGAAACACCATATATTTT. Its protein is CASSFAITSGNTIYF.

The genes are TRBV27 and TRBJ2-3, with 9 bases aligning to TRBD2. Per the germline V gene, CDR1 is MNHEY and CDR2 is SMNVEV (reference sequence). The CDR3 has 15 residues. Unmatched junction bases numbered 4, after V lost 6 bases and J lost 0 bases. CDR3 coding DNA: TGTGCCAGCAGATGGACTAGCGACAGCACAGATACGCAGTATTTT. Residues: CASRWTSDSTDTQYF.

The chain uses TRBV9 and TRBJ1-3; the D is unclear. The ends were cut back, 1 base at V and 0 bases at J, with 8 bases in the middle. CDR1 SGDLS and CDR2 YYNGEE come from the germline V gene. The CDR3 totals 15 residues. The CDR3 here is CASSVTDRSGNTIYF. CDR3 DNA sequence: TGTGCCAGCAGCGTAACTGACCGCTCTGGAAACACCATATATTTT.

This clone appeared a single time. This sequence joins TRBV4-1 and TRBJ2-1; 16 bases match TRBD2. Germline lookup yields CDR1 MGHRA and CDR2 YSYEKL. The junction had 13 bases not matched to a gene; V was cut back by 10 bases and J by 10 bases. The CDR3 spans 16 residues. CDR3 DNA sequence: TGCGCCACAACCCCCGGGACTAGCGGGAGGGCCAGAGAGCAGTTCTTC. Protein: CATTPGTSGRAREQFF.

This chain connects TRBV27 to TRBJ2-7, with 7 bases fitting TRBD2. V trimming: 2 bases; J trimming: 3 bases; junction bases outside the gene matches: 7. CDR3 length: 15 residues. Looked up from germline, CDR1 is MNHEY and CDR2 is SMNVEV (reference sequence). The CDR3 nucleotides read TGTGCCAGCAGTTTAAAGGGACTATCATACTACGAGCAGTACTTC. Its protein is CASSLKGLSYYEQYF.

This chain links TRBV25-1 with TRBJ2-2; 13 bases match TRBD2. The germline CDR1 and CDR2 sequences are MGHDK and SYGVNS. V was clipped by 3 bases and J by 3 bases; unmatched bases: 4. The CDR3 spans 17 residues. In DNA form, the CDR3 reads TGTGCCAGCAGTGATCCTGGACTAGCGGGAGACACCGGGGAGCTGTTTTTT. This translates into CASSDPGLAGDTGELFF. The variable domain in full, completed from reference TRBV25-1 and TRBJ2-2, reads EADIYQTPRYLVIGTGKKITLECSQTMGHDKMYWYQQDPGMELHLIHYSYGVNSTEKGDLSSESTVSRIRTEHFPLTLESARPSHTSQYLCASSDPGLAGDTGELFFGEGSRLTVL.

This chain joins TRBV18 and TRBJ2-3, with D possibly matching TRBD2 (7 bases). Trimming took off 3 bases at V and 0 bases at J, with 13 bases between the two ends. CDR1 is KGHSH, CDR2 LQKENI, per germline. The CDR3 is 16 amino acids. CDR3 in amino acids: CASSPGGGGSTDTQYF. DNA for the CDR3: TGTGCCAGCTCACCTGGCGGGGGCGGTAGCACAGATACGCAGTATTTT.

The chain links TRBV7-3 to TRBJ2-5; unclear D gene. The end of the DNA is better explained by TRBJ2-7, so the J call may be wrong. Germline V gives CDR1 SGHTA, CDR2 FQGTGA. The CDR3 runs 15 residues. The chain's CDR3 is CASSLGLGEGYEQYF. As DNA, the CDR3 is TGTGCCAGCAGCTTAGGTTTGGGTGAAGGCTACGAGCAGTACTTC.

V is TRBV28 and J is TRBJ2-3; TRBD2 matches 9 bases. V trimming: 5 bases; J trimming: 4 bases; junction bases outside the gene matches: 7. The CDR3 covers 15 residues. Germline V gives CDR1 MDHEN, CDR2 SYDVKM. CDR3 in amino acids: CASSPPGLASDTQYF. CDR3 sequence (DNA): TGTGCCAGCAGTCCTCCCGGACTAGCGTCAGATACGCAGTATTTT.

J is TRBJ1-2 and V is TRBV29-1, with TRBD1 as a possible D gene (6 bases). The germline CDR1 and CDR2 sequences are SQVTM and ANQGSEA. V dropped 1 base and J dropped 4 bases, with 10 bases sitting between them. The CDR3 extends over 13 amino acids. Written as DNA, the CDR3 is TGCAGCGTTGAAGGTGGGGACACCTATGGCTACACCTTC. Its protein product is CSVEGGDTYGYTF.

This clone has just a few counts. The chain recombines TRBV6-5 with TRBJ1-1, with D unclear. The CDR3 has 14 residues. Germline assignment: CDR1 MNHEY and CDR2 SVGAGI. Deletions cut 0 bases from V and 2 bases from J, with 7 bases between. The CDR3 here is CASSYSNVNTEAFF. Written as DNA, the CDR3 is TGTGCCAGCAGTTACTCGAACGTAAACACTGAAGCTTTCTTT.

This clone appeared once. The chain is built from TRBV29-1 and TRBJ2-7; no clear D. V was cut by 4 bases and J by 4 bases, with 11 bases left in between. The CDR3 consists of 12 residues. Germline V gene data show CDR1 as SQVTM and CDR2 as ANQGSEA. CDR3 sequence: CSVGDLGYEQYF. As DNA, the CDR3 is TGCAGCGTTGGAGATCTGGGGTACGAGCAGTACTTC.

The J gene is TRBJ1-2, the V gene TRBV7-2; weak D call: TRBD1 (5 bases). V was pared by 5 bases and J by 3 bases, with 22 bases between. CDR3 length equals 17 residues. Germline CDR1 is SGHTA and CDR2 is FQGNSA. The CDR3 reads CASSHVGRYAGYYGYTF. CDR3 sequence (DNA): TGTGCCAGCAGCCACGTGGGACGTTATGCGGGCTACTATGGCTACACCTTC.